Each of the 8 T cell receptor beta chains below was sequenced from the same sample in a study of blood T cell repertoires in COVID-19. Some clones are missing from TCRdb's copy, which holds only in-frame ones; the method was immunoSEQ multiplex PCR. The repertoire consists of roughly 63,000 clones, with 88% occurring once and the leading ten covering about a fifth. The specimen was peripheral blood. These receptors all come from a woman aged 45-65 years with active or convalescent COVID-19.

This chain joins TRBV10-3 and TRBJ1-1; D is unresolved. V was shortened by 2 bases and J by 5 bases, with 9 bases between the two germline ends. This CDR3 has 13 amino acids. Germline values: CDR1 ENHRY, CDR2 SYGVKD. For the CDR3, the DNA is TGTGCCATCAGTGAGACTTCAGGAACTGAAGCTTTCTTT. Translation gives CAISETSGTEAFF.

The chain couples TRBV5-1 to TRBJ2-5, with D perhaps TRBD2 (6 bases). V was clipped by 3 bases and J by 2 bases, with 14 bases between them. The CDR3 extends over 15 amino acids. CDR1 is SGHRS, CDR2 YFSETQ, per germline. CDR3 amino acids: CASSSPGLTQETQYF. The DNA of the CDR3 is TGCGCCAGCAGCTCACCGGGACTTACACAAGAGACCCAGTACTTC.

The J gene is TRBJ1-2, the V gene TRBV7-9; D gene ambiguous. Germline V gene data show CDR1 as SEHNR and CDR2 as FQNEAQ (reference sequence). The CDR3 runs 14 residues. V lost 5 bases and J 6 bases, leaving 16 bases between the germline ends. CDR3 amino acids: CASSPKSRQDGYTF. In DNA form, the CDR3 reads TGTGCCAGCAGCCCAAAGTCCCGTCAGGATGGCTACACCTTC.

The chain uses TRBV5-6 and TRBJ1-2; 7 bases agree with TRBD1. This CDR3 is 16 amino acids long. The J segment lost 5 bases and the V segment lost 4 bases, leaving 14 bases of the junction unmatched. Germline CDR1 reads SGHDT; CDR2 reads YYEEEE. In DNA form, the CDR3 reads TGTGCCAGCAGCAATCGACAGGGCCTGTACGATTATGGCTACACCTTC. This encodes CASSNRQGLYDYGYTF.

The V gene is TRBV2, the J gene TRBJ1-5; perhaps TRBD1 as D (5 bases). The CDR3 totals 17 residues. V gave up 6 bases and J gave up 0 bases, with 18 bases separating them. The V gene's germline CDR1 is SNHLY and CDR2 FYNNEI. The CDR3 DNA reads as TGTGCCAGCAGCGCCCGGGGGGACCCGTATAGCAATCAGCCCCAGCATTTT. Translation: CASSARGDPYSNQPQHF.

The rearrangement links TRBV5-1 to TRBJ2-3; possible D gene TRBD1, 6 bases. The CDR3 spans 16 residues. V lost 4 bases, J lost 4 bases, and 19 bases lay in between. Germline V gene lookup returns CDR1 SGHRS and CDR2 YFSETQ. In DNA form, the CDR3 reads TGCGCCAGCAGCCTAACCGGGACACGCAGCGCAGATACGCAGTATTTT. It encodes CASSLTGTRSADTQYF. Using reference TRBV5-1 and TRBJ2-3 for the parts outside the CDR3, the full variable domain is KAGVTQTPRYLIKTRGQQVTLSCSPISGHRSVSWYQQTPGQGLQFLFEYFSETQRNKGNFPGRFSGRQFSNSRSEMNVSTLELGDSALYLCASSLTGTRSADTQYFGPGTRLTVL.

The J gene is TRBJ2-2, the V gene TRBV10-2; tentative D call: TRBD2 (6 bases). Trimming left V 5 bases short and J 0 bases short, with 16 bases between. CDR1 and CDR2 from the germline V gene are WSHSY and SAAADI. This CDR3 is built from 17 residues. CDR3 bases: TGCGCCAGCAGTCCCTACTCTAGCGCAGCGAACACCGGGGAGCTGTTTTTT. This translates into CASSPYSSAANTGELFF.

The V call is TRBV5-6, the J call TRBJ1-2, with 7 nucleotides matching TRBD1. The J segment lost 2 bases and the V segment lost 3 bases, leaving 4 bases of the junction unmatched. The CDR3 consists of 14 residues. The germline gives CDR1 SGHDT, CDR2 YYEEEE. CDR3 coding DNA: TGTGCCAGCAGCTGGATGACAGGGAACTATGGCTACACCTTC. It translates to CASSWMTGNYGYTF.